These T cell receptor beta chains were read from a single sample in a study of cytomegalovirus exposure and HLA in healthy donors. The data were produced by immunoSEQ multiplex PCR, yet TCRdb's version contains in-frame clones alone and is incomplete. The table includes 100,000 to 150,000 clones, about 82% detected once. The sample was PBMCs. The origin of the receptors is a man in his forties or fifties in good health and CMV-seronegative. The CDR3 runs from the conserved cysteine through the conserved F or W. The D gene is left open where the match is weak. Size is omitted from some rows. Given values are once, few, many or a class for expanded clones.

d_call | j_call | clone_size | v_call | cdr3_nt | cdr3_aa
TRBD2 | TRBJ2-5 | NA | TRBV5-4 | TGTGCCAGCAGCTTGGCCGGAGGCAGGGAGGGAGAGACCCAGTACTTC | CASSLAGGREGETQYF
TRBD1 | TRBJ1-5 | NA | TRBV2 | TGTGCCAGCAGTGAAGCCCGGACAGGGAATCAGCCCCAGCATTTT | CASSEARTGNQPQHF
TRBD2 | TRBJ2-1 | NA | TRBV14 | TGTGCCAGCAGCCGTTGGGCTAGCGGATCGTATTACAATGAGCAGTTCTTC | CASSRWASGSYYNEQFF
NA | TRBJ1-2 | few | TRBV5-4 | TGTGCCAGCAGCTTAGGGGGCTATGGCTACACCTTC | CASSLGGYGYTF
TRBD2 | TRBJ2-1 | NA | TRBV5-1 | TGCGCCAGCCGACGGGCGGGGGGGCCCTACAATGAGCAGTTCTTC | CASRRAGGPYNEQFF
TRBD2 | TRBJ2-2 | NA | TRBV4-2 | TGTGCCAGCAGCCAAGGCCCTTTAGCGGGGGGGAACACCGGGGAGCTGTTTTTT | CASSQGPLAGGNTGELFF
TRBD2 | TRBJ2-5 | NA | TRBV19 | TGTGCCAGTAGGGCGGGACTAGCGGGGGTTGAGACCCAGTACTTC | CASRAGLAGVETQYF
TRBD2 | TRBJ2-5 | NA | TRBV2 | TGTGCCAGCAGGGGGGGGACGGGGGGTCAAGAGACCCAGTACTTC | CASRGGTGGQETQYF
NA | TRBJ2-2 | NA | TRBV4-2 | TGTGCCAGCAGCTCCCCGTCCGGGGAGCTGTTTTTT | CASSSPSGELFF
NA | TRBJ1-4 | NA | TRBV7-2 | TGTGCCAGCCGCTTATCGGGAGGCTCGAATGAAAAACTGTTTTTT | CASRLSGGSNEKLFF
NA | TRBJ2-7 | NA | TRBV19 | TGTGCCAGTACTCCGCGAGAGGGAATGGGCTACGAGCAGTACTTC | CASTPREGMGYEQYF
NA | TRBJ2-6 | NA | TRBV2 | TGTGCCAGCACCTCCAGATCCCTTCCTGGGGCCAACGTCCTGACTTTC | CASTSRSLPGANVLTF
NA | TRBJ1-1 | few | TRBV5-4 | TGTGCCAGCAGCTTGGTTTCAGGTGAAGCTTTCTTT | CASSLVSGEAFF
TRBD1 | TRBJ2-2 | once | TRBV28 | TGTGCCAGCACCCCCAGACAGGGCGGGGAGCTGTTTTTT | CASTPRQGGELFF
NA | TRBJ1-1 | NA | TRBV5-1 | TGCGCCAGCAGCTGGGGGGGACCGATAAACACTGAAGCTTTCTTT | CASSWGGPINTEAFF
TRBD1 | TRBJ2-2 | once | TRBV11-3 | TGTGCCAGCAGCCCCAGGGGGCTCACCGGGGAGCTGTTTTTT | CASSPRGLTGELFF
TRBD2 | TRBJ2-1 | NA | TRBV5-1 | TGCGCCAGCAGCCTGCTAATTGGGGAGGGTGGTGAGCAGTTCTTC | CASSLLIGEGGEQFF
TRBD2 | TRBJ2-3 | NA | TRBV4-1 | TGCGCCAGCAGCCAGGGACTAGCGGGGGGTACAGATACGCAGTATTTT | CASSQGLAGGTDTQYF
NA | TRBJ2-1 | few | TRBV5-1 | TGCGCCAGCAGCTCGGAGGGGGGGGTCGTCTACAATGAGCAGTTCTTC | CASSSEGGVVYNEQFF
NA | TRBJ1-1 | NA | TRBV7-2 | TGTGCCAGCAGCTTAGTTTCGGTGAACACTGAAGCTTTCTTT | CASSLVSVNTEAFF
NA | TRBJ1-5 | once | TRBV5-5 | TGTGCCAGCAGCTCCCTCCCTAAACAGCCCCAGCATTTT | CASSSLPKQPQHF
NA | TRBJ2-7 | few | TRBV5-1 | TGCGCCAGCAGCTTGCAGGGGGGCCGGGACTACGAGCAGTACTTC | CASSLQGGRDYEQYF
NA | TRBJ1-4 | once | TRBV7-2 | TGTGCCAGCAGCTTAGGGGAGAGGGAAAAACTGTTTTTT | CASSLGEREKLFF
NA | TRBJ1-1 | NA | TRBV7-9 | TGTTCCAGCAGCTCCATAACAAAAGACACTGAAGCTTTCTTT | CSSSSITKDTEAFF
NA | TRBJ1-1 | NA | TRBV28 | TGTGCCAGCAGGTCGGAGAGGAGCACTGAAGCTTTCTTT | CASRSERSTEAFF
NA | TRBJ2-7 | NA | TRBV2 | TGTGCCAGCAGTGAGTCCAGAGGCTACGAGCAGTACTTC | CASSESRGYEQYF
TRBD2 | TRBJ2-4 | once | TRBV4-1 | TGCGCCAGCAGCCAAGAATTTGAGCGGGGGCTCGTGGGCAAAAACATTCAGTACTTC | CASSQEFERGLVGKNIQYF
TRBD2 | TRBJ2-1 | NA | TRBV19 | TGTGCCAGTAACCGGCGGGGGGGGATTGAGCAGTTCTTC | CASNRRGGIEQFF
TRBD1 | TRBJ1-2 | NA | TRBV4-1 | TGCGCCAGCAGCCAAGAGAGGGGGCTTGGCTACACCTTC | CASSQERGLGYTF
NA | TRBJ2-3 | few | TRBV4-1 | TGCGCCAGCAGCCTCTCATCAGGTCCTAGCACAGATACGCAGTATTTT | CASSLSSGPSTDTQYF
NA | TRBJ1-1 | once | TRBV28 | TGTGCCAGCAGTTTAGTCGCCAGGGACACTGAAGCTTTCTTT | CASSLVARDTEAFF
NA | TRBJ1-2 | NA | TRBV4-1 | TGCGCCAGCAGCCAAGATAGACAGAGCTCCTATGGCTACACCTTC | CASSQDRQSSYGYTF
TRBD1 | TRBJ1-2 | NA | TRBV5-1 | TGCGCCAGCAGCTTCCAGGGGGCAAATGGCTACACCTTC | CASSFQGANGYTF
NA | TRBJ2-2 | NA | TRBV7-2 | TGTGCCAGCAGCTTATGGTCCGGGTCTGGGGAGCTGTTTTTT | CASSLWSGSGELFF
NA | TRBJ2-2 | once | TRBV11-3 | TGTGCCAGCAGCTTTTGGCAGGGATCGAACACCGGGGAGCTGTTTTTT | CASSFWQGSNTGELFF
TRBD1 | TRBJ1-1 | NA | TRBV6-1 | TGTGCCAGCAGTGGGGGACAGGGGGGCACTGAAGCTTTCTTT | CASSGGQGGTEAFF
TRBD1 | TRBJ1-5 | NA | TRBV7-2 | TGTGCCAGCAGCTTCCGGACAGGTAGGGACCAGCCCCAGCATTTT | CASSFRTGRDQPQHF
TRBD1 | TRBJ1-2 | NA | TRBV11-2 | TGTGCCAGCAGCTTACTCCGGGACAGGGGGCGAAACTATGGCTACACCTTC | CASSLLRDRGRNYGYTF
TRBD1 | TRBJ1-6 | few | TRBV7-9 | TGTGCCAGCAGCTCCCCGGGACAGAATTCACCCCTCCACTTT | CASSSPGQNSPLHF
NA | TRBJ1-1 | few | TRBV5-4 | TGTGCCAGCAGCTCCCCACTTAGGGGAAACACTGAAGCTTTCTTT | CASSSPLRGNTEAFF
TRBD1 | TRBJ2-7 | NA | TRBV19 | TGTGCCAGTAGTGTAAGCGCCGGGACAGGGGACCTGAAATACGAGCAGTACTTC | CASSVSAGTGDLKYEQYF
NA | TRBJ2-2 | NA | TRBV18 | TGTGCCAGCTCACCACGTAGGAGTAACACCGGGGAGCTGTTTTTT | CASSPRRSNTGELFF